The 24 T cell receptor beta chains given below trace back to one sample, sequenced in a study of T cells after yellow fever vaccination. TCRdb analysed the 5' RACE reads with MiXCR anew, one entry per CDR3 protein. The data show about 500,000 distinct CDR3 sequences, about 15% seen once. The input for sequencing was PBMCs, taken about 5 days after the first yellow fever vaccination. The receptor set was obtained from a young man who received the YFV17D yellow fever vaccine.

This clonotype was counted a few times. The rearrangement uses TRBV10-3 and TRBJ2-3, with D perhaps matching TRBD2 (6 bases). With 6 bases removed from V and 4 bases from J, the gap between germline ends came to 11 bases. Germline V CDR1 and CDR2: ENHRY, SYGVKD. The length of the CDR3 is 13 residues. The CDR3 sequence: CAISGDFSDTQYF. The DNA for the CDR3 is TGTGCCATCAGCGGGGACTTCTCAGATACGCAGTATTTT.

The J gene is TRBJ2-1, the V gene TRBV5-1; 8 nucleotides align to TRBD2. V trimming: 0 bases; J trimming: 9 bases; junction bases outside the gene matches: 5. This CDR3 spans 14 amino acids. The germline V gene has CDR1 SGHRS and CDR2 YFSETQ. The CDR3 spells CASSLVVRGGEQFF. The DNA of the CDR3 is TGCGCCAGCAGCTTGGTGGTTCGGGGGGGTGAGCAGTTCTTC.

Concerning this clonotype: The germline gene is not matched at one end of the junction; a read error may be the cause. The CDR3 DNA reads as TGTGTCAGCAGCTTATTAGCGGGGCTTTCAGATACGCAGTATTTT. This codes for CVSSLLAGLSDTQYF. The chain employs TRBV7-9 and TRBJ2-3; TRBD2 matches at 8 bases. Germline V CDR1 and CDR2: SEHNR, FQNEAQ (reference sequence). The CDR3 has 15 residues.

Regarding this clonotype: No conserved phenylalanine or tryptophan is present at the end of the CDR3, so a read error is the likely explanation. CDR3 bases: TGTGCCAGCAGCCCCGTTGGGGCGGGGGGGACCTACGAGCAGTACATC. It yields the protein CASSPVGAGGTYEQYI. The genes are TRBV7-9 and TRBJ2-7; 9 bases fit TRBD2. CDR3 length: 16 amino acids. Trimming took 5 bases from V and 2 from J; bases not matched to a gene: 10. CDR1 and CDR2 from the germline V gene are SEHNR and FQNEAQ (reference sequence).

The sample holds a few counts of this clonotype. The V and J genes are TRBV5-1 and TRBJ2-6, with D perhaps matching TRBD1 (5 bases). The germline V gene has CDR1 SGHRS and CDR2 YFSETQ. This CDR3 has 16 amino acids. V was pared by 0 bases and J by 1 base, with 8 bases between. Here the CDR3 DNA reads TGCGCCAGCAGCTTGGCCAGGGCGTCTGGGGCCAACGTCCTGACTTTC. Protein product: CASSLARASGANVLTF. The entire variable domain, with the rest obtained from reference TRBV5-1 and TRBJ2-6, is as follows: KAGVTQTPRYLIKTRGQQVTLSCSPISGHRSVSWYQQTPGQGLQFLFEYFSETQRNKGNFPGRFSGRQFSNSRSEMNVSTLELGDSALYLCASSLARASGANVLTFGAGSRLTVL.

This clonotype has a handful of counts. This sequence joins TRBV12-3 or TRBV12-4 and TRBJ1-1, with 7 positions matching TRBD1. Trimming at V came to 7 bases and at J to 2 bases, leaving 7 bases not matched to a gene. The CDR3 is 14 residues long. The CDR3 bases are TGTGCCAGCACCTGGGACAGCTTCAACACTGAAGCTTTCTTT. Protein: CASTWDSFNTEAFF.

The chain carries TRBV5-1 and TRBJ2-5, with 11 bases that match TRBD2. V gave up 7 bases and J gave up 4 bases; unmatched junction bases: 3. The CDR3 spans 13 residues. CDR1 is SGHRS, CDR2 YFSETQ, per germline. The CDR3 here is CASGGTSGETQYF. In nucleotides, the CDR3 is TGCGCCAGCGGCGGGACTAGCGGAGAGACCCAGTACTTC.

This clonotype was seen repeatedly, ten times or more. CDR3 loop: CASSLRGQPQHF. For the CDR3, the DNA is TGTGCCAGCAGTTTACGGGGTCAGCCCCAGCATTTT. The rearrangement links TRBV12-3 or TRBV12-4 to TRBJ1-5; D call uncertain. Trimming took 2 bases from V and 6 from J, leaving 5 bases between them. This CDR3 has 12 amino acids.

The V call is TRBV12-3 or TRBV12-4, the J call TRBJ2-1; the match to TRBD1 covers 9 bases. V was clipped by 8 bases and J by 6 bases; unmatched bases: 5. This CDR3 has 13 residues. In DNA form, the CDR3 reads TGTGCCAGCCGGACAGGGGATATCAATGAGCAGTTCTTC. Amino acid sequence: CASRTGDINEQFF.

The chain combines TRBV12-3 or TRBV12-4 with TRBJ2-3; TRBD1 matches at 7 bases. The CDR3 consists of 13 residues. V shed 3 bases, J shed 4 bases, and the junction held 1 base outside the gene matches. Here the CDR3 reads CASSFGQADTQYF. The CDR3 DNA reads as TGTGCCAGCAGTTTTGGACAGGCAGATACGCAGTATTTT.

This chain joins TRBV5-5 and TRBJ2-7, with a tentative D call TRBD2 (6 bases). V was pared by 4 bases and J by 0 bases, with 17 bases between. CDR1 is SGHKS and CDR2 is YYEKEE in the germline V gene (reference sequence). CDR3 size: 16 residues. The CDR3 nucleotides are TGTGCCAGCAGCCAAGAGGGAGGCCGGGGCTCCTACGAGCAGTACTTC. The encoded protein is CASSQEGGRGSYEQYF.

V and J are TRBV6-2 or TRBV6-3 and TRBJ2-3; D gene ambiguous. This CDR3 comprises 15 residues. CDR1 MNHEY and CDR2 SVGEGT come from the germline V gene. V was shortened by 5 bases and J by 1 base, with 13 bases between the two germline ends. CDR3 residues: CASSTRPTRTDTQYF. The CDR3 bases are TGTGCCAGCAGTACAAGACCGACCCGCACAGATACGCAGTATTTT.

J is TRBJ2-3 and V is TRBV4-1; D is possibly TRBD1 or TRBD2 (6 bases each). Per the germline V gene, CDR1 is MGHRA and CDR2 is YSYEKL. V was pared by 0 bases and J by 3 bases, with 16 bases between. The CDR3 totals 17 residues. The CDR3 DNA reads TGCGCCAGCAGCCAAGATCCGGTAGGGGGGCTGACAGATACGCAGTATTTT. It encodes CASSQDPVGGLTDTQYF.

The CDR3 reads CASSSGTPLSGNTIYF. In nucleotides, the CDR3 is TGTGCCAGCAGTTCCGGGACCCCGCTCTCTGGAAACACCATATATTTT. The V call is TRBV28, the J call TRBJ1-3; D may be TRBD1 (5 bases). Germline V gives CDR1 MDHEN, CDR2 SYDVKM. This CDR3 contains 16 residues. V lost 4 bases and J lost 0, with 13 bases in between.

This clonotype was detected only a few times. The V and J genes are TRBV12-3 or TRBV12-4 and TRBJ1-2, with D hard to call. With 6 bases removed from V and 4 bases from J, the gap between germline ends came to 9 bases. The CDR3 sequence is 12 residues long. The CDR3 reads CASRSHVYGYTF. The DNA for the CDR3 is TGTGCCAGCAGATCACACGTCTATGGCTACACCTTC.

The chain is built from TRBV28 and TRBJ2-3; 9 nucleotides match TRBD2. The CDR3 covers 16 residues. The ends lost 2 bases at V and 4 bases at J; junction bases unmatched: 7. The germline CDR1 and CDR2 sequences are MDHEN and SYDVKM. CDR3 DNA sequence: TGTGCCAGCAGTTTACAAGCGGGGGGCGGCGCAGATACGCAGTATTTT. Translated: CASSLQAGGGADTQYF.

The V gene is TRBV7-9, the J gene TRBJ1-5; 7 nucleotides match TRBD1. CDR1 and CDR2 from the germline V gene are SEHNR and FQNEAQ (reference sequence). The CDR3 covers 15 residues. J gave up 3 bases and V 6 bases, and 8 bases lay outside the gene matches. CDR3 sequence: CASSQDRVLNQPQHF. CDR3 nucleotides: TGTGCCAGCAGTCAAGACAGGGTTCTCAATCAGCCCCAGCATTTT.

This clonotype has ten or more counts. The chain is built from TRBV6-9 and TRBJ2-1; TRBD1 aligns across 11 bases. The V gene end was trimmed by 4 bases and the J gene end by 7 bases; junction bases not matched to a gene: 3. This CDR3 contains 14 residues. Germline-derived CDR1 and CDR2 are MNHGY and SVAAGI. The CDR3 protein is CASSSGQGVNEQFF. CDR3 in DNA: TGTGCCAGCAGTTCGGGACAGGGGGTTAATGAGCAGTTCTTC.

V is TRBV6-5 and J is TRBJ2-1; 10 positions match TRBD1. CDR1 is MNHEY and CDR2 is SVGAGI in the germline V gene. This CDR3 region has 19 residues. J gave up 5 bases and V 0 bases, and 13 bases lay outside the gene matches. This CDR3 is CASSYSIHFVGTGDNEQFF. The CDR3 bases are TGTGCCAGCAGTTACTCGATCCACTTCGTCGGGACAGGGGACAATGAGCAGTTCTTC.

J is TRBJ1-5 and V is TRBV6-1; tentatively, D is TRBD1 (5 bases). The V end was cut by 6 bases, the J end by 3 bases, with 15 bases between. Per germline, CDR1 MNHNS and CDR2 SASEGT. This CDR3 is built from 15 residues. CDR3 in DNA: TGTGCCAGCAGCCTACCCCGAGGGGACAATCAGCCCCAGCATTTT. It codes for CASSLPRGDNQPQHF.

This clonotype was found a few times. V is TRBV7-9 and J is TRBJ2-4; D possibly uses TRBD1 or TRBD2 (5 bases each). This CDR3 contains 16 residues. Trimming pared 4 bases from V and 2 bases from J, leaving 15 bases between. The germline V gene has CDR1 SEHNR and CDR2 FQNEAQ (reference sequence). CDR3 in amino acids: CASSSWGEGSKNIQYF. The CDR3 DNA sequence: TGTGCCAGCAGCTCCTGGGGCGAGGGATCCAAAAACATTCAGTACTTC.

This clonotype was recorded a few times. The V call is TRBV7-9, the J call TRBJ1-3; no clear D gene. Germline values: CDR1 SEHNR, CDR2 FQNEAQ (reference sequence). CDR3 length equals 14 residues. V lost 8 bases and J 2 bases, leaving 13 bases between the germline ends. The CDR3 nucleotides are TGTGCCAGCGATCCGATTGTCGCTGGAAACACCATATATTTT. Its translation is CASDPIVAGNTIYF.

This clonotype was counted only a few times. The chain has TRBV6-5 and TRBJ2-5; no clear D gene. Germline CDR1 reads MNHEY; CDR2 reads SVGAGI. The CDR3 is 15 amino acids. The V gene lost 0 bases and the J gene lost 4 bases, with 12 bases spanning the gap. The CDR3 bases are TGTGCCAGCAGTTACTCGAGTGCAGCCCCAGAGACCCAGTACTTC. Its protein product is CASSYSSAAPETQYF.

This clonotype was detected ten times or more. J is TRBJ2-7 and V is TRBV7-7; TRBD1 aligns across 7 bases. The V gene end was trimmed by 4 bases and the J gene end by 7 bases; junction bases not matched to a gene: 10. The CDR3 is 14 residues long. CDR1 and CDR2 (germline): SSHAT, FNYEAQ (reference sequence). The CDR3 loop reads CASSSSTGSGEQYF. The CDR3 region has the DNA TGTGCCAGCAGCTCTTCGACAGGGTCGGGGGAGCAGTACTTC.